The 32 T cell receptor beta chains presented below share a single source sample, sequenced in a study of blood T cell repertoires in COVID-19. Some clones are missing from TCRdb's copy, which holds only in-frame ones; the method was immunoSEQ multiplex PCR. This table has 250,000 to 300,000 clones, about nine tenths appearing once. Source material: peripheral blood. All receptors derive from a woman between 35 and 50 years old who had recovered from COVID-19.

V is TRBV30 and J is TRBJ1-6; 7 nucleotides agree with TRBD1. This CDR3 spans 18 amino acids. The trim removed 3 bases at V and 7 bases at J, leaving 18 bases unmatched. Germline CDR1 and CDR2: GTSNPN and SVGIG (reference sequence). The CDR3 DNA reads as TGTGCCTGGAGCTACAACCCGACAGGGAGACCCACCAATTCACCCCTCCACTTT. Its protein is CAWSYNPTGRPTNSPLHF.

This clone turned up a few times. The chain employs TRBV30 and TRBJ2-2; TRBD1 matches 7 bases. Germline trimming cut 8 bases from V and 0 bases from J; bases unmatched to any gene: 6. The CDR3 runs to 14 residues. CDR1 and CDR2 (germline): GTSNPN, SVGIG (reference sequence). The CDR3 is CAGAQGANTGELFF. In DNA, the CDR3 is TGTGCCGGGGCCCAGGGGGCGAACACCGGGGAGCTGTTTTTT.

The rearrangement links TRBV11-3 to TRBJ2-7; 9 nucleotides agree with TRBD1. This CDR3 is 15 amino acids long. Germline CDR1 is SGHNT and CDR2 is YENEEA. V lost 5 bases, J lost 1 base, and 6 bases stayed unmatched. The CDR3 bases are TGTGCCAGCAGCGCCACCGGGACAGGGTCCTACGAGCAGTACTTC. It is translated as CASSATGTGSYEQYF. The whole variable domain, filled in from reference TRBV11-3 and TRBJ2-7, reads EAGVVQSPRYKIIEKKQPVAFWCNPISGHNTLYWYLQNLGQGPELLIRYENEEAVDDSQLPKDRFSAERLKGVDSTLKIQPAELGDSAVYLCASSATGTGSYEQYFGPGTRLTVT.

The chain recombines TRBV4-2 with TRBJ2-3; 7 nucleotides align to TRBD2. CDR3 length equals 15 residues. Germline CDR1 LGHNA, CDR2 YNFKEQ. V dropped 0 bases and J dropped 5; count of bases not matched to a gene: 5. The DNA for the CDR3 is TGTGCCAGCAGCCAAGATTTGGCTAGCGGAGATACGCAGTATTTT. Translated, it gives CASSQDLASGDTQYF.

Concerning this clone: An end of the junction differs from the germline gene, which may be a read error. The chain carries TRBV7-7 and TRBJ2-5; 7 positions agree with TRBD2. CDR3 length: 16 amino acids. From germline, CDR1 is SSHAT and CDR2 FNYEAQ (reference sequence). CDR3 bases: TGTGCTAGCAGCCCCCGCGTGGGAGGGCGTCAAGAGACCCAGTACTTC. Translation: CASSPRVGGRQETQYF.

This chain joins TRBV6-2 or TRBV6-3 and TRBJ1-4; the D is unclear. This CDR3 has 14 residues. CDR1 is MNHEY, CDR2 SVGEGT, per germline. The ends were cut back, 2 bases at V and 9 bases at J, with 13 bases in the middle. The CDR3: CASSYDGGVKKLFF. For the CDR3, the DNA is TGTGCCAGCAGTTACGACGGCGGGGTCAAAAAACTGTTTTTT.

The chain carries TRBV5-1 and TRBJ2-5, with TRBD2 as a possible D gene (6 bases). Germline loops: CDR1 SGHRS, CDR2 YFSETQ. The CDR3 is 14 amino acids. V was pared by 3 bases and J by 4 bases, with 13 bases between. CDR3 bases: TGCGCCAGCAGCTGGGCTCAGGGAGGAGAGACCCAGTACTTC. This codes for CASSWAQGGETQYF.

The gene calls are TRBV30 and TRBJ1-5; TRBD1 matches 10 bases. J was trimmed by 4 bases and V by 5 bases; bases with no gene match: 11. The germline V gene has CDR1 GTSNPN and CDR2 SVGIG (reference sequence). The CDR3 loop spans 16 amino acids. CDR3 sequence (DNA): TGTGCCTGGTCGAGGGGACAGGGGAGGCCTAATCAGCCCCAGCATTTT. This encodes CAWSRGQGRPNQPQHF.

J is TRBJ2-7 and V is TRBV6-6; D might be TRBD1 (6 bases). Germline-derived CDR1 and CDR2 are MNHNY and SVGAGI (reference sequence). The CDR3 is made up of 14 amino acids. With 5 bases removed from V and 2 bases from J, the gap between germline ends came to 13 bases. The CDR3 DNA reads as TGTGCCAGCAGTATAGGACAGCGAACCTACGAGCAGTACTTC. Protein sequence: CASSIGQRTYEQYF.

The chain is built from TRBV19 and TRBJ1-2; D is perhaps TRBD1 (6 bases). Germline assignment: CDR1 LNHDA and CDR2 SQIVND (reference sequence). CDR3 length: 13 residues. The germline V and J ends were trimmed by 7 bases and 8 bases, with 17 bases remaining between them. The chain's CDR3 is CASTKTGLGGYTF. Here the CDR3 DNA reads TGTGCCAGTACTAAGACAGGATTGGGCGGCTACACCTTC. Full variable domain (missing parts from reference TRBV19 and TRBJ1-2): DGGITQSPKYLFRKEGQNVTLSCEQNLNHDAMYWYRQDPGQGLRLIYYSQIVNDFQKGDIAEGYSVSREKKESFPLTVTSAQKNPTAFYLCASTKTGLGGYTFGSGTRLTVV.

This sequence joins TRBV10-3 and TRBJ1-6; 7 bases line up with TRBD1. CDR1 ENHRY and CDR2 SYGVKD come from the germline V gene. The CDR3 covers 15 residues. J lost 7 bases, V lost 3 bases, and 6 bases had no gene match. This CDR3 reads CAISDSARGNSPLHF. DNA of the CDR3: TGTGCCATCAGTGACTCCGCCAGGGGGAATTCACCCCTCCACTTT.

The CDR3 is CASSLTPLGGAEAFF. DNA for the CDR3: TGTGCCAGCAGCTTAACGCCCCTGGGGGGGGCTGAAGCTTTCTTT. The rearrangement uses TRBV7-3 and TRBJ1-1, with TRBD1 as a possible D gene (5 bases). The CDR3 is made up of 15 amino acids. The V and J ends lost 0 bases and 6 bases respectively, with 14 bases between them. Germline assignment: CDR1 SGHTA and CDR2 FQGTGA.

This clone came up once. The gene calls are TRBV6-2 or TRBV6-3 and TRBJ1-1; possible D gene TRBD1, 5 bases. Germline CDR1 reads MNHEY; CDR2 reads SVGEGT. V gave up 7 bases and J gave up 2 bases, with 14 bases separating them. The CDR3 runs 14 residues. CDR3 in amino acids: CASIPGLLNTEAFF. The CDR3 DNA reads TGTGCCAGCATCCCGGGACTACTAAACACTGAAGCTTTCTTT.

This clone appeared a single time. The chain uses TRBV6-5 and TRBJ1-1, with D unclear. Trimming removed 2 bases from V and 5 bases from J, with 15 bases in between. Germline V gene lookup returns CDR1 MNHEY and CDR2 SVGAGI. The CDR3 runs 15 residues. For the CDR3, the DNA is TGTGCCAGCAGTTACATAAGGGAGGATGATACTGAAGCTTTCTTT. Translated: CASSYIREDDTEAFF.

This clone occurred a few times. The chain carries TRBV5-1 and TRBJ1-2; weak D call: TRBD1 (6 bases). The CDR3 length is 12 residues. CDR1 is SGHRS, CDR2 YFSETQ, per germline. V lost 4 bases and J 4 bases, leaving 8 bases between the germline ends. CDR3: CASSGGAYGYTF. CDR3 nucleotide sequence: TGCGCCAGCAGCGGGGGGGCCTATGGCTACACCTTC.

The chain combines TRBV6-5 with TRBJ2-5; D is perhaps TRBD1 (8 bases). The CDR3 is 14 amino acids. CDR1 and CDR2 (germline): MNHEY, SVGAGI. Trimming left V 8 bases short and J 4 bases short, with 17 bases between. CDR3 nucleotide sequence: TGTGCCAGCCACCGACAGGGGAGGGCAGAGACCCAGTACTTC. This codes for CASHRQGRAETQYF.

The chain has TRBV4-1 and TRBJ2-7; no definite D call. Germline CDR1 is MGHRA and CDR2 is YSYEKL. The CDR3 runs 14 residues. V was pared by 1 base and J by 3 bases, with 10 bases between. The CDR3 DNA reads TGCGCCAGCAGCCAAGGCGACTCGGACTACGAGCAGTACTTC. As protein: CASSQGDSDYEQYF.

V and J are TRBV7-2 and TRBJ1-4; D uncertain. V lost 4 bases and J lost 11, with 14 bases in between. The germline CDR1 and CDR2 sequences are SGHTA and FQGNSA. This CDR3 comprises 13 residues. The CDR3 reads CASSSPSPGKLFF. CDR3 nucleotides: TGTGCCAGCAGCTCCCCCTCACCCGGGAAACTGTTTTTT.

The V call is TRBV7-2, the J call TRBJ1-5; D not certain. The CDR3 is 15 residues long. With 5 bases removed from V and 0 bases from J, the gap between germline ends came to 11 bases. Germline CDR1 is SGHTA and CDR2 is FQGNSA. CDR3 loop: CASSAAENSNQPQHF. The CDR3 region has the DNA TGTGCCAGCAGCGCGGCAGAGAATAGCAATCAGCCCCAGCATTTT.

The DNA of the CDR3 is TGTGCCAGCAGCTTCCGGTGGACAGGGAAGGTCCGCGACACCGGGGAGCTGTTTTTT. Residues: CASSFRWTGKVRDTGELFF. The chain employs TRBV7-6 and TRBJ2-2; TRBD1 matches at 8 bases. J lost 3 bases, V lost 3 bases, and 15 bases had no gene match. Germline V gene lookup returns CDR1 SGHVS and CDR2 FNYEAQ. The CDR3 covers 19 residues.

The chain links TRBV10-1 to TRBJ2-5; D unclear. CDR3 size: 12 residues. The V gene's germline CDR1 is WNHNN and CDR2 SYGVQD (reference sequence). The V end was cut by 3 bases, the J end by 4 bases, with 6 bases between. The CDR3 region is CASSDRRETQYF. In DNA, the CDR3 is TGCGCCAGCAGTGACCGTCGAGAGACCCAGTACTTC.

This chain uses TRBV5-4 with TRBJ2-3; D might be TRBD1 (7 bases). The V end was cut by 5 bases, the J end by 1 base, with 20 bases between. CDR1 is SGHNT and CDR2 is YYREEE in the germline V gene (reference sequence). CDR3 length: 17 residues. The CDR3 loop reads CASSRQTQGGGTDTQYF. Here the CDR3 DNA reads TGTGCCAGCAGTAGACAGACTCAGGGGGGAGGCACAGATACGCAGTATTTT. Variable domain in full (rest from reference TRBV5-4 and TRBJ2-3): ETGVTQSPTHLIKTRGQQVTLRCSSQSGHNTVSWYQQALGQGPQFIFQYYREEENGRGNFPPRFSGLQFPNYSSELNVNALELDDSALYLCASSRQTQGGGTDTQYFGPGTRLTVL.

V usage is TRBV10-3 and J usage is TRBJ2-5, with 13 bases aligning to TRBD2. J gave up 3 bases and V 0 bases, and 4 bases lay outside the gene matches. Germline V lookup: CDR1 ENHRY, CDR2 SYGVKD. CDR3 length equals 17 residues. This chain's CDR3 is CAISESLGLAGKETQYF. CDR3 in DNA: TGTGCCATCAGTGAGTCATTGGGACTAGCGGGGAAAGAGACCCAGTACTTC.

The chain recombines TRBV18 with TRBJ2-7; D might be TRBD2 (5 bases). V shed 3 bases and J shed 2 bases, with 11 bases lying between them. The CDR3 has 14 amino acids. From germline, CDR1 is KGHSH and CDR2 LQKENI. This CDR3 is CASSPLGDTYEQYF. CDR3 nucleotide sequence: TGTGCCAGCTCACCCTTGGGAGATACCTACGAGCAGTACTTC.

CDR3 sequence: CASSFNRGQGETQYF. CDR3 sequence (DNA): TGCGCCAGCAGCTTCAACAGGGGGCAGGGGGAGACCCAGTACTTC. The V call is TRBV5-1, the J call TRBJ2-5; TRBD1 matches at 9 bases. Trimming took 2 bases from V and 5 from J; bases not matched to a gene: 7. This CDR3 region has 15 residues. The germline V gene encodes CDR1 SGHRS and CDR2 YFSETQ.

This clone was found a few times. The chain joins TRBV5-1 to TRBJ1-2, with 8 nucleotides matching TRBD1. Germline V CDR1 and CDR2: SGHRS, YFSETQ. The ends lost 0 bases at V and 8 bases at J; junction bases unmatched: 6. The CDR3 has 14 amino acids. Here the CDR3 reads CASSLAPTGEGYTF. CDR3 coding DNA: TGCGCCAGCAGCTTGGCCCCGACAGGGGAGGGCTACACCTTC.

The V and J genes are TRBV5-1 and TRBJ1-1; no firm D call. The CDR3 loop spans 14 amino acids. V lost 0 bases and J lost 0, with 6 bases in between. The germline CDR1 and CDR2 sequences are SGHRS and YFSETQ. CDR3 in amino acids: CASSLGAMNTEAFF. The CDR3 coding sequence is TGCGCCAGCAGCTTGGGCGCTATGAACACTGAAGCTTTCTTT.

The V and J genes are TRBV6-2 or TRBV6-3 and TRBJ2-7, with D possibly TRBD1 on 6 matching bases. Trimming took 2 bases from V and 5 from J, leaving 13 bases between them. Germline CDR1 reads MNHEY; CDR2 reads SVGEGT. This CDR3 has 14 residues. Here the CDR3 reads CASSYLAGAHEQYF. In nucleotides, the CDR3 is TGTGCCAGCAGTTACCTGGCAGGGGCCCACGAGCAGTACTTC.

The rearrangement uses TRBV5-4 and TRBJ2-7, with TRBD2 as a possible D gene (6 bases). V gave up 4 bases and J gave up 3 bases, with 11 bases separating them. CDR1 is SGHNT and CDR2 is YYREEE in the germline V gene (reference sequence). CDR3 size: 13 residues. For the CDR3, the DNA is TGTGCCAGCAGCCCCTCGGAGGGCTACGAGCAGTACTTC. This sequence encodes CASSPSEGYEQYF.

V gene TRBV6-1 combines with J gene TRBJ2-7; 10 bases are shared with TRBD2. Germline V gene data show CDR1 as MNHNS and CDR2 as SASEGT. V dropped 2 bases and J dropped 1; count of bases not matched to a gene: 2. The CDR3 contains 15 residues. In nucleotides, the CDR3 is TGTGCCAGCAGTGAATGGGGACTAGCGTCCTACGAGCAGTACTTC. Encoded protein: CASSEWGLASYEQYF.

CDR3 sequence: CASSPYATNEKLFF. The CDR3 bases are TGTGCCAGCAGCCCGTATGCAACTAATGAAAAACTGTTTTTT. This chain connects TRBV6-4 to TRBJ1-4; no firm D call. This CDR3 is built from 14 residues. Germline V gene data show CDR1 as MRHNA and CDR2 as SNTAGT. Trimming stripped 6 bases from V and 0 bases from J, with 8 bases between.

The rearrangement joins TRBV6-1 to TRBJ2-7; D is unclear. CDR1 and CDR2 from the germline V gene are MNHNS and SASEGT. V shed 3 bases and J shed 3 bases, with 12 bases lying between them. This CDR3 spans 14 amino acids. CDR3 protein: CASSENPRFYEQYF. CDR3 bases: TGTGCCAGCAGTGAGAACCCCAGGTTCTACGAGCAGTACTTC.